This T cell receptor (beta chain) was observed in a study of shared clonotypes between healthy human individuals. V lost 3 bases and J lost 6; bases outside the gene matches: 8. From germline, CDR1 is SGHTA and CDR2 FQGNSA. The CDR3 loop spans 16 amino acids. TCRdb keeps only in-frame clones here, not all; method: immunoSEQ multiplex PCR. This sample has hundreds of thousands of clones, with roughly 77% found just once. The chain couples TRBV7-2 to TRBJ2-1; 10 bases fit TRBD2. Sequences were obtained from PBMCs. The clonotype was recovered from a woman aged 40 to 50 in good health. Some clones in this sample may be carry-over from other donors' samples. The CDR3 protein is CASSFTGTSVSNEQFF. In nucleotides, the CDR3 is TGTGCCAGCAGCTTTACCGGGACTAGCGTTTCCAATGAGCAGTTCTTC.